This T cell receptor beta chain was obtained from a study of cytotoxic CD8 clonotypes in ibrutinib-treated CLL. The study, taken as a whole, reports: Clonality was higher at baseline than in age-matched healthy donors and tracked circulating CD8+ T-cell counts.

This clone was seen a handful of times. Its antigen is not known. V lost 10 bases, J lost 2 bases, and 11 bases stayed unmatched. CDR1 is SGDLS, CDR2 YYNGEE, per germline. CDR3 length equals 14 residues. Only in-frame clones appear in the TCRdb table, and some are missing; sequencing was by immunoSEQ multiplex PCR. The table records 120,000 to 150,000 clones, about 80% of them present only once. The chain links TRBV9 to TRBJ2-7, with 8 positions matching TRBD1. This clonotype was obtained from a human donor with chronic lymphocytic leukemia. The specimen was PBMCs, collected after 12 months of ibrutinib treatment. This chain's CDR3 is CAACQGALAYEQYF. CDR3 DNA: TGTGCCGCCTGTCAGGGGGCGCTGGCCTACGAGCAGTACTTC. Drawing the rest from reference TRBV9 and TRBJ2-7, the complete variable domain is DSGVTQTPKHLITATGQRVTLRCSPRSGDLSVYWYQQSLDQGLQFLIQYYNGEERAKGNILERFSAQQFPDLHSELNLSSLELGDSALYFCAACQGALAYEQYFGPGTRLTVT.